Each of the 23 T cell receptor beta chains below was sequenced from the same sample in a study of beta chain features in type 1 diabetes. Isolated RNA was reverse transcribed in full, so expressed TCRB transcripts were sequenced. Assay used: immunoSEQ multiplex PCR; TCRdb lists only in-frame clones, some missing. The table includes around 160,000 clones, about 51% detected once. The sample consisted of Tregs from blood. These receptors all come from a man aged 18 to 35 in good health.

The V call is TRBV7-2, the J call TRBJ1-2, with 7 nucleotides matching TRBD1. Losses at the gene ends were 1 base for V and 0 bases for J; bases not matched to a gene: 5. The CDR3 contains 16 residues. CDR1 SGHTA and CDR2 FQGNSA come from the germline V gene. CDR3 amino acids: CASSLEGARSNYGYTF. As DNA, the CDR3 is TGTGCCAGCAGCTTAGAGGGGGCCAGATCTAACTATGGCTACACCTTC.

The rearrangement uses TRBV18 and TRBJ1-1; the match to TRBD1 covers 7 bases. This CDR3 region has 12 residues. V lost 8 bases, J lost 7 bases, and 7 bases stayed unmatched. CDR1 is KGHSH, CDR2 LQKENI, per germline. The CDR3 sequence is CASGRTGDEAFF. As DNA, the CDR3 is TGTGCCAGCGGAAGGACAGGCGATGAAGCTTTCTTT.

This clone was detected only a few times. CDR3 DNA: TGTGCCAGCTCACCACCGGCAGACAGGGGAAAGCAGTTCTTC. Translated: CASSPPADRGKQFF. V and J are TRBV18 and TRBJ2-1, with 8 bases aligning to TRBD1. Germline trimming cut 0 bases from V and 11 bases from J; bases unmatched to any gene: 6. Germline assignment: CDR1 KGHSH and CDR2 LQKENI. The CDR3 has 14 residues.

Concerning this clone: The sample has other DNA sequences that encode this CDR3 too. The chain links TRBV18 to TRBJ1-5, with a tentative D call TRBD1 (5 bases). CDR3 length: 13 amino acids. Germline lookup yields CDR1 KGHSH and CDR2 LQKENI. With 3 bases removed from V and 4 bases from J, the gap between germline ends came to 7 bases. The CDR3 spells CASSPGGNQPQHF. DNA for the CDR3: TGTGCCAGCTCACCGGGGGGGAATCAGCCCCAGCATTTT.

The V and J genes are TRBV29-1 and TRBJ2-7; possible D gene TRBD1, 6 bases. Germline lookup yields CDR1 SQVTM and CDR2 ANQGSEA. This CDR3 is 12 amino acids long. Trimming cost V 7 bases and J 1 base, with 11 bases left between them. The DNA of the CDR3 is TGCAGCGCCGCGGACAGTTCCTACGAGCAGTACTTC. Translating gives CSAADSSYEQYF.

This clone was counted a few times. The CDR3 spells CASSGGFGNTIYF. In DNA form, the CDR3 reads TGTGCCAGCAGCGGGGGGTTTGGAAACACCATATATTTT. The J gene is TRBJ1-3, the V gene TRBV2; TRBD1 is a possible D gene (5 bases). This CDR3 is 13 amino acids long. Germline assignment: CDR1 SNHLY and CDR2 FYNNEI. Trimming removed 6 bases at V and 3 bases at J, with 9 bases between.

This clone was detected only a few times. The junction shows a germline mismatch at one end, possibly a read error. The chain joins TRBV30 to TRBJ1-5; 8 bases fit TRBD1. The CDR3 has 12 amino acids. Germline V CDR1 and CDR2: GTSNPN, SVGIG (reference sequence). The CDR3 sequence is CAWSNPGQGLRF. Here the CDR3 DNA reads TGTGCCTGGAGTAATCCAGGACAGGGACTCCGTTTT.

The rearrangement links TRBV4-2 to TRBJ1-2, with 9 positions matching TRBD1. The germline CDR1 and CDR2 sequences are LGHNA and YNFKEQ. V was clipped by 0 bases and J by 7 bases; unmatched bases: 18. This CDR3 comprises 19 residues. CDR3 nucleotide sequence: TGTGCCAGCAGCCAAGACCTTAGGCTCCGGTACAGGGGGCTTGGTGGCTACACCTTC. It translates to CASSQDLRLRYRGLGGYTF.

This clone was detected only a few times. The same CDR3 is also encoded by other DNA sequences in this sample. The chain carries TRBV15 and TRBJ2-1; 8 bases align to TRBD1. This CDR3 is 15 amino acids long. Trimming at V came to 1 base and at J to 2 bases, leaving 1 base not matched to a gene. CDR1 and CDR2 (germline): LNHNV, YYDKDF (reference sequence). The CDR3 here is CATSRVTGAYNEQFF. The CDR3 DNA follows: TGTGCCACCAGCAGAGTGACAGGGGCCTACAATGAGCAGTTCTTC.

The gene calls are TRBV30 and TRBJ2-7, with a possible D match to TRBD1 (6 bases). V lost 7 bases and J 6 bases, leaving 19 bases between the germline ends. The CDR3 totals 13 residues. Germline assignment: CDR1 GTSNPN and CDR2 SVGIG (reference sequence). Here the CDR3 reads CAFYPGQLGEQYF. CDR3 DNA: TGTGCCTTTTACCCTGGACAGCTCGGCGAGCAGTACTTC.

The chain is built from TRBV7-2 and TRBJ2-7, with 9 bases aligning to TRBD1. The CDR3 consists of 15 residues. With V trimmed by 5 bases and J by 4 bases, 9 bases remained unmatched. The germline gives CDR1 SGHTA, CDR2 FQGNSA. The CDR3 nucleotides read TGTGCCAGCAGCCTGACCGGGACAGGGCGTTACGAGCAGTACTTC. It codes for CASSLTGTGRYEQYF.

This clone has a single count. The J gene is TRBJ2-3, the V gene TRBV4-2, with unresolved D. Germline CDR1 reads LGHNA; CDR2 reads YNFKEQ. With 5 bases removed from V and 2 bases from J, the gap between germline ends came to 5 bases. This CDR3 comprises 12 residues. The DNA of the CDR3 is TGTGCCAGCAGCGTTAACACAGATACGCAGTATTTT. It codes for CASSVNTDTQYF.

The chain recombines TRBV7-6 with TRBJ2-5; D not certain. This CDR3 contains 17 residues. Germline V CDR1 and CDR2: SGHVS, FNYEAQ. The ends were cut back, 5 bases at V and 5 bases at J, with 24 bases in the middle. DNA of the CDR3: TGTGCCAGCAGCCACCCGAGGTACGACTCTTTAATGGAGACCCAGTACTTC. This translates into CASSHPRYDSLMETQYF.

J is TRBJ2-7 and V is TRBV13; TRBD2 is a possible D gene (5 bases). Germline CDR1 is PRHDT and CDR2 is FYEKMQ (reference sequence). This CDR3 is built from 13 residues. Trimming removed 6 bases from V and 1 base from J, with 10 bases in between. CDR3 region: CASRQRMSYEQYF. For the CDR3, the DNA is TGTGCCAGCAGACAGCGGATGTCCTACGAGCAGTACTTC.

This rearrangement joins TRBV9 to TRBJ2-7; the D is unclear. CDR3 length: 15 residues. Deletions cut 0 bases from V and 2 bases from J, with 12 bases between. Looked up from germline, CDR1 is SGDLS and CDR2 is YYNGEE. CDR3 sequence reads: CASSVAGLFPYEQYF. In nucleotides, the CDR3 is TGTGCCAGCAGCGTAGCGGGTCTCTTCCCCTACGAGCAGTACTTC. The whole variable domain, remainder taken from reference TRBV9 and TRBJ2-7, is DSGVTQTPKHLITATGQRVTLRCSPRSGDLSVYWYQQSLDQGLQFLIQYYNGEERAKGNILERFSAQQFPDLHSELNLSSLELGDSALYFCASSVAGLFPYEQYFGPGTRLTVT.

V gene TRBV6-5 combines with J gene TRBJ1-1; D call uncertain. The CDR3 totals 13 residues. Germline values: CDR1 MNHEY, CDR2 SVGAGI. V lost 2 bases and J lost 11, with 15 bases in between. CDR3 protein: CASSYTMGSRAFF. In nucleotides, the CDR3 is TGTGCCAGCAGTTACACTATGGGGAGCAGGGCTTTCTTT.

This clone showed up just once. The chain joins TRBV7-9 to TRBJ2-5, with a possible D match to TRBD1 (6 bases). The DNA end is a closer match to TRBJ2-7, so the J assignment may be wrong. The CDR3 extends over 14 amino acids. Germline-derived CDR1 and CDR2 are SEHNR and FQNEAQ (reference sequence). CDR3 in amino acids: CASSTQGSSYEQYF. In DNA form, the CDR3 reads TGTGCCAGCAGCACCCAGGGGAGCTCCTACGAGCAGTACTTC.

This chain connects TRBV11-2 to TRBJ1-1, with no clear D. CDR1 and CDR2 from the germline V gene are SGHAT and FQNNGV. CDR3 length: 15 amino acids. The V gene lost 1 base and the J gene lost 9 bases, with 18 bases spanning the gap. The CDR3 nucleotides read TGTGCCAGCAGCTTAGGAAACCCGCTACGACAACAAGCTTTCTTT. Its protein is CASSLGNPLRQQAFF. The full variable domain, rest sourced from reference TRBV11-2 and TRBJ1-1, is EAGVAQSPRYKIIEKRQSVAFWCNPISGHATLYWYQQILGQGPKLLIQFQNNGVVDDSQLPKDRFSAERLKGVDSTLKIQPAKLEDSAVYLCASSLGNPLRQQAFFGQGTRLTVV.

The chain uses TRBV5-1 and TRBJ2-3, with 10 bases aligning to TRBD2. The V gene's germline CDR1 is SGHRS and CDR2 YFSETQ. The CDR3 runs 16 residues. With 2 bases clipped from V and 3 bases from J, the junction kept 6 bases outside the gene matches. The DNA for the CDR3 is TGCGCCAGCAGCTTAGCTCCGGGACTAGCGACAGATACGCAGTATTTT. It specifies CASSLAPGLATDTQYF. The full variable domain, with the rest looked up from reference TRBV5-1 and TRBJ2-3, is KAGVTQTPRYLIKTRGQQVTLSCSPISGHRSVSWYQQTPGQGLQFLFEYFSETQRNKGNFPGRFSGRQFSNSRSEMNVSTLELGDSALYLCASSLAPGLATDTQYFGPGTRLTVL.

The chain combines TRBV5-1 with TRBJ2-1; 9 nucleotides agree with TRBD1. The CDR3 loop spans 14 amino acids. Unmatched junction bases numbered 5, after V lost 4 bases and J lost 6 bases. Germline V gives CDR1 SGHRS, CDR2 YFSETQ. As DNA, the CDR3 is TGCGCCAGCAGCATGACAGGGGGTGGCAATGAGCAGTTCTTC. It specifies CASSMTGGGNEQFF.

This chain uses TRBV13 with TRBJ2-3, with 13 positions matching TRBD2. J was trimmed by 5 bases and V by 5 bases; bases with no gene match: 22. This CDR3 contains 21 residues. CDR1 PRHDT and CDR2 FYEKMQ come from the germline V gene (reference sequence). CDR3 region: CASSTSPRTSGGPRTRDTQYF. DNA for the CDR3: TGTGCCAGCAGCACGTCTCCGAGGACTAGCGGGGGACCCCGGACGAGAGATACGCAGTATTTT.

This chain connects TRBV19 to TRBJ2-5; D call uncertain. V was trimmed by 4 bases and J by 5 bases, leaving 14 bases between them. CDR3 length: 14 amino acids. Per germline, CDR1 LNHDA and CDR2 SQIVND (reference sequence). DNA for the CDR3: TGTGCCAGTAGTAGTGTTATGCAGGTCGAGACCCAGTACTTC. Amino acids: CASSSVMQVETQYF. Variable domain in full (rest from reference TRBV19 and TRBJ2-5): DGGITQSPKYLFRKEGQNVTLSCEQNLNHDAMYWYRQDPGQGLRLIYYSQIVNDFQKGDIAEGYSVSREKKESFPLTVTSAQKNPTAFYLCASSSVMQVETQYFGPGTRLLVL.

The V call is TRBV30, the J call TRBJ2-7; a weak D match, TRBD1 (5 bases). With 1 base removed from V and 4 bases from J, the gap between germline ends came to 5 bases. Germline values: CDR1 GTSNPN, CDR2 SVGIG (reference sequence). There are 11 residues in the CDR3. CDR3 sequence: CAWSDRYEQYF. CDR3 DNA sequence: TGTGCCTGGAGTGACAGGTACGAGCAGTACTTC.